This TCR beta chain emerged from a study of blood T cell repertoires in COVID-19. Study-level background: The United States, Italy and Spain provided the acute and convalescent COVID-19 samples. Nucleic acid was either cDNA or gDNA, and it came from T cells, B-cell-depleted T cells, or PBMCs.

A single count supports this clone. Authors' data handling: By means of reference gene primer amplification, nucleated cell counts were estimated. This table comes from immunoSEQ multiplex PCR, and its TCRdb copy is limited to in-frame clones, with some not included. For V, J and clone size, that table is used; D and trimming come from the DNA. The table has around 25,000 clones, over 85% seen once. This CDR3 is 16 amino acids long. The germline gives CDR1 MNHEY, CDR2 SVGEGT. V lost 4 bases, J lost 0 bases, and 15 bases lay in between. The sequenced sample consisted of peripheral blood. V usage is TRBV6-2 or TRBV6-3 and J usage is TRBJ1-1; D is perhaps TRBD1 (5 bases). The receptor was isolated from a human donor in a cohort sampled during active COVID-19. CDR3 in amino acids: CASSSATVGLNTEAFF. CDR3 coding DNA: TGTGCCAGCAGTTCCGCGACAGTCGGCCTGAACACTGAAGCTTTCTTT.